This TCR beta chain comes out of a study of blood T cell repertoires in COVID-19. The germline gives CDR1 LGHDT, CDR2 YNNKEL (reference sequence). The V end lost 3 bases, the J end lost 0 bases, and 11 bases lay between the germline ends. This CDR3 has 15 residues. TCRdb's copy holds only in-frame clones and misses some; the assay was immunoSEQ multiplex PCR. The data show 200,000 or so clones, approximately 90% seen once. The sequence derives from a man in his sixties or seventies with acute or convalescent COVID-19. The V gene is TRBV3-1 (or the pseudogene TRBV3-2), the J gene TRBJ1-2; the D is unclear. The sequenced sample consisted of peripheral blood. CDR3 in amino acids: CASSQTRAANYGYTF. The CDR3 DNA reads TGTGCCAGCAGCCAGACTAGGGCGGCTAACTATGGCTACACCTTC.